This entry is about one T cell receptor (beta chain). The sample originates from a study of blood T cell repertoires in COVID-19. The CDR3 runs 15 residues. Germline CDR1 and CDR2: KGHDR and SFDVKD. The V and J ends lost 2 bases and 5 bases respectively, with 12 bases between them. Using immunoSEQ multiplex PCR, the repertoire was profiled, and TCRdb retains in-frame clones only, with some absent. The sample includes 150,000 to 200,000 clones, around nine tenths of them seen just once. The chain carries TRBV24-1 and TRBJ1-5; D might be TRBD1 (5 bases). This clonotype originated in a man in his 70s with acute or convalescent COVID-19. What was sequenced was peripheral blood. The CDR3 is CATSDSQGTDQPQHF. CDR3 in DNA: TGTGCCACCAGTGATTCTCAGGGTACGGATCAGCCCCAGCATTTT.